A selection of T cell receptor beta chains follows, all from one sample in a study of cytomegalovirus exposure and HLA in healthy donors. Produced via immunoSEQ multiplex PCR; TCRdb's table is partial and in-frame only. Here the sample spans roughly 150,000 clones, approximately 80% being singletons. Source material: PBMCs. The source of these receptors is a male donor in good health and CMV-seronegative. The CDR3 runs from the conserved cysteine through the conserved F or W. A D gene is named only where the DNA matches it firmly. Size is stated for part of the rows, as once, few or many counts, or as a class when the clone is expanded.

clone size | D gene | J gene | V gene | CDR3 protein | CDR3 DNA
- | - | TRBJ2-7 | TRBV4-3 | CASSQDAGFHEQYF | TGCGCCAGCAGCCAAGATGCAGGCTTCCACGAGCAGTACTTC
- | - | TRBJ2-7 | TRBV6-1 | CASSEGSGPYEQYF | TGTGCCAGCAGTGAAGGTAGCGGTCCCTACGAGCAGTACTTC
few | - | TRBJ2-7 | TRBV15 | CATSREQASYEQYF | TGTGCCACCAGCAGAGAACAGGCCTCCTACGAGCAGTACTTC
- | TRBD1 | TRBJ2-2 | TRBV15 | CATRGGGQGSGELFF | TGTGCCACCAGAGGCGGGGGACAGGGGTCCGGGGAGCTGTTTTTT
- | TRBD2 | TRBJ2-7 | TRBV6-1 | CASSAVAGGYEQYF | TGTGCCAGCAGTGCCGTAGCGGGAGGGTACGAGCAGTACTTC
- | - | TRBJ2-7 | TRBV5-4 | CASSRTTGSYEQYF | TGTGCCAGCAGCCGAACGACAGGCTCCTACGAGCAGTACTTC
- | - | TRBJ2-7 | TRBV6-5 | CASSYSDRYEQYF | TGTGCCAGCAGTTACAGCGACAGATACGAGCAGTACTTC
- | - | TRBJ1-3 | TRBV5-5 | CASSLDRFSSGNTIYF | TGTGCCAGCAGCTTGGACAGATTTTCCTCTGGAAACACCATATATTTT
few | - | TRBJ1-1 | TRBV6-5 | CASSYSRQINTEAFF | TGTGCCAGCAGTTACTCGAGGCAGATTAACACTGAAGCTTTCTTT
- | TRBD1 | TRBJ1-2 | TRBV11-2 | CASSSPSGTGAGGYTF | TGTGCCAGCAGCTCCCCCTCGGGGACAGGGGCGGGCGGCTACACCTTC
few | - | TRBJ1-1 | TRBV7-3 | CASSLMVESEAFF | TGTGCCAGCAGCTTAATGGTAGAGAGTGAAGCTTTCTTT
- | - | TRBJ1-2 | TRBV4-3 | CASSPRAFGNYGYTF | TGCGCCAGCAGCCCCAGGGCCTTTGGCAACTATGGCTACACCTTC
- | TRBD2 | TRBJ2-1 | TRBV11-3 | CASRAGGSPYNEQFF | TGTGCCAGCAGGGCGGGGGGGAGCCCCTACAATGAGCAGTTCTTC
- | TRBD2 | TRBJ2-1 | TRBV6-5 | CASSFVGLAGGDEQFF | TGTGCCAGCAGTTTCGTGGGACTAGCGGGGGGCGATGAGCAGTTCTTC
- | TRBD1 | TRBJ1-3 | TRBV7-2 | CASSPGQGGSGNTIYF | TGTGCCAGCAGCCCGGGACAGGGCGGCTCTGGAAACACCATATATTTT
- | TRBD2 | TRBJ2-1 | TRBV7-2 | CASSSRRTLAGGSYNEQFF | TGTGCCAGCAGCTCAAGAAGGACCCTAGCGGGGGGCTCCTACAATGAGCAGTTCTTC
- | TRBD1 | TRBJ1-1 | TRBV18 | CASSPSGQGGTEAFF | TGTGCCAGCTCACCCTCCGGACAGGGAGGAACTGAAGCTTTCTTT
- | - | TRBJ2-7 | TRBV20-1 | CSALDIYEQYF | TGCAGTGCCCTCGACATATACGAGCAGTACTTC
- | TRBD1 | TRBJ2-1 | TRBV5-1 | CASSLTGTGGASEQFF | TGCGCCAGCAGCTTAACCGGGACAGGGGGCGCAAGTGAGCAGTTCTTC
- | - | TRBJ1-5 | TRBV6-5 | CASSYPNRILNQPQHF | TGTGCCAGCAGCTACCCAAACAGGATTCTCAATCAGCCCCAGCATTTT
- | TRBD2 | TRBJ2-2 | TRBV6-5 | CASTHGGGATGELFF | TGTGCCAGCACCCATGGCGGGGGTGCCACCGGGGAGCTGTTTTTT
few | TRBD1 | TRBJ1-5 | TRBV28 | CASSKPGTGVQPQHF | TGTGCCAGCAGCAAACCGGGGACAGGGGTCCAGCCCCAGCATTTT
- | - | TRBJ2-7 | TRBV7-8 | CASSNKGGGYEQYF | TGTGCCAGCAGCAACAAGGGGGGGGGTTACGAGCAGTACTTC
- | TRBD1 | TRBJ2-2 | TRBV18 | CASSPPNGGTDNTGELFF | TGTGCCAGCTCACCACCGAACGGTGGGACAGATAACACCGGGGAGCTGTTTTTT
- | TRBD1 | TRBJ2-7 | TRBV29-1 | CSVQGGDRGNEQYF | TGCAGCGTTCAGGGGGGAGACAGGGGTAACGAGCAGTACTTC
- | - | TRBJ2-7 | TRBV6-5 | CAGSPSARVYEQYF | TGTGCCGGCAGCCCCTCTGCGAGAGTCTACGAGCAGTACTTC
medium-sized | TRBD1 | TRBJ2-5 | TRBV4-3 | CASSQGQGRSETQYF | TGCGCCAGCAGCCAAGGACAGGGGAGGTCGGAGACCCAGTACTTC
- | TRBD2 | TRBJ2-3 | TRBV5-1 | CASRGLREATDTQYF | TGCGCCAGCAGAGGATTGCGGGAGGCCACAGATACGCAGTATTTT
- | TRBD1 | TRBJ1-1 | TRBV7-9 | CASSLAGDRGTEAFF | TGTGCCAGCAGCTTAGCGGGGGACAGGGGCACTGAAGCTTTCTTT
- | TRBD2 | TRBJ2-3 | TRBV10-3 | CAISGPLAGEYTDTQYF | TGTGCCATCAGTGGCCCCCTAGCGGGGGAGTACACAGATACGCAGTATTTT
- | TRBD1 | TRBJ1-3 | TRBV29-1 | CSVDPTGAGNTIYF | TGCAGCGTTGATCCGACAGGGGCTGGAAACACCATATATTTT
once | TRBD2 | TRBJ2-7 | TRBV19 | CASSERLAESYEQYF | TGTGCCAGTAGTGAACGACTAGCGGAGAGCTACGAGCAGTACTTC
- | TRBD2 | TRBJ2-1 | TRBV7-3 | CASSRGLGRRGDSYNEQFF | TGTGCCAGCAGCCGAGGCCTAGGTCGGCGGGGGGACTCCTACAATGAGCAGTTCTTC
once | - | TRBJ1-1 | TRBV9 | CASSVRAGNTEAFF | TGTGCCAGCAGCGTCAGGGCTGGGAACACTGAAGCTTTCTTT
- | TRBD1 | TRBJ2-2 | TRBV4-1 | CASSQDPGQGIGELFF | TGCGCCAGCAGCCAGGACCCGGGACAGGGCATCGGGGAGCTGTTTTTT
- | TRBD2 | TRBJ2-2 | TRBV5-4 | CASSPGLAGRTGELFF | TGTGCCAGCAGCCCTGGACTAGCGGGGAGGACCGGGGAGCTGTTTTTT
- | TRBD1 | TRBJ2-7 | TRBV25-1 | CASSDRTGAYEQYF | TGTGCCAGCAGTGACCGGACAGGCGCCTACGAGCAGTACTTC
- | - | TRBJ1-4 | TRBV5-1 | CASSLDRSNEKLFF | TGCGCCAGCAGCCTCGACAGATCGAATGAAAAACTGTTTTTT
- | TRBD1 | TRBJ2-2 | TRBV7-9 | CASSLAVSGQGSGELFF | TGTGCCAGCAGCTTAGCGGTTTCCGGACAGGGGTCCGGGGAGCTGTTTTTT
- | TRBD2 | TRBJ2-3 | TRBV10-3 | CAISGSGGATLTDTQYF | TGTGCCATCAGTGGGAGCGGGGGGGCAACTCTGACAGATACGCAGTATTTT
- | - | TRBJ2-2 | TRBV9 | CASSVGGANTGELFF | TGTGCCAGCAGCGTAGGGGGGGCGAACACCGGGGAGCTGTTTTTT
- | TRBD1 | TRBJ1-3 | TRBV6-5 | CASSYSPDRGNTIYF | TGTGCCAGCAGTTACTCCCCGGACAGGGGAAACACCATATATTTT
- | - | TRBJ2-1 | TRBV15 | CATSRDQREGKFF | TGTGCCACCAGCAGAGATCAGAGGGAAGGGAAGTTCTTC
- | TRBD1 | TRBJ1-4 | TRBV18 | CASSPTGRREKLFF | TGTGCCAGCTCACCGACAGGGAGGAGAGAAAAACTGTTTTTT
- | - | TRBJ1-1 | TRBV19 | CASTPGERTEAFF | TGTGCCAGTACTCCCGGGGAGCGCACTGAAGCTTTCTTT
- | - | TRBJ2-7 | TRBV30 | CAWSTGTGYEQYF | TGTGCCTGGAGCACAGGGACGGGCTACGAGCAGTACTTC
- | - | TRBJ1-5 | TRBV10-3 | CAISEVVVRENQPQHF | TGTGCCATCAGTGAGGTGGTGGTCAGGGAAAATCAGCCCCAGCATTTT
- | TRBD2 | TRBJ2-1 | TRBV5-1 | CASSWTSGSSNEQFF | TGCGCCAGCAGCTGGACTAGCGGGAGTAGCAATGAGCAGTTCTTC